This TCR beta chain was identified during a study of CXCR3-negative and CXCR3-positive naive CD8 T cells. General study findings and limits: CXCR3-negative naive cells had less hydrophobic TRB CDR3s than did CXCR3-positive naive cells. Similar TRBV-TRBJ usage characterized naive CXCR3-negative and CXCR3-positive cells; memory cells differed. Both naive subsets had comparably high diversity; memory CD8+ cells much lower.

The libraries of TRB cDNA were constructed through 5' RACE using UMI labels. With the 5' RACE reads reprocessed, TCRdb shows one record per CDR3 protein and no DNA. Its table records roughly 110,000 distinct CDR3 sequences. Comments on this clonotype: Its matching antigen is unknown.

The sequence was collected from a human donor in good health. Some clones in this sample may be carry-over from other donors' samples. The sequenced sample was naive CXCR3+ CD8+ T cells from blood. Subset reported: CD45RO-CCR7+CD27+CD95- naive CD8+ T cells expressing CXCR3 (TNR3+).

The CDR3 region is CASSSLPDTGELFF. The chain links TRBV12-3 or TRBV12-4 to TRBJ2-2. The CDR3 spans 14 residues.